This T cell receptor beta chain was obtained from a study of cytomegalovirus exposure and HLA in healthy donors. The overall study: Out of about 190 million T cells, an earlier analysis found 117 million unique TCR beta sequences in total. About 85 million unique TCRs from HLA-typed donors were held in an early release of data.

The PCR ran on 60 Vbeta and 13 Jbeta primers. TCRdb keeps only in-frame clones here, not all; method: immunoSEQ multiplex PCR. This sample yields 95,000 to 100,000 clones, of which about 80% are seen a single time; around 4% belongs to the top ten. Regarding the study as a whole: Other equally common chains were less clonally expanded than HLA-associated TCR beta chains, a later analysis showed.

Note on this clone: What it recognizes is unknown.

Sequencing was done on a sample of PBMCs. This clonotype originated in a man in his forties or fifties in good health and CMV-seronegative.

CDR3 coding DNA: TGTGCCAGCAGTTCTACAGGGGTGGTACAGCCCCAGCATTTT. It codes for CASSSTGVVQPQHF. The genes are TRBV6-6 and TRBJ1-5, with 7 bases lining up with TRBD1. CDR3 length: 14 amino acids. Germline trimming cut 4 bases from V and 7 bases from J; bases unmatched to any gene: 7. Germline CDR1 reads MNHNY; CDR2 reads SVGAGI (reference sequence).